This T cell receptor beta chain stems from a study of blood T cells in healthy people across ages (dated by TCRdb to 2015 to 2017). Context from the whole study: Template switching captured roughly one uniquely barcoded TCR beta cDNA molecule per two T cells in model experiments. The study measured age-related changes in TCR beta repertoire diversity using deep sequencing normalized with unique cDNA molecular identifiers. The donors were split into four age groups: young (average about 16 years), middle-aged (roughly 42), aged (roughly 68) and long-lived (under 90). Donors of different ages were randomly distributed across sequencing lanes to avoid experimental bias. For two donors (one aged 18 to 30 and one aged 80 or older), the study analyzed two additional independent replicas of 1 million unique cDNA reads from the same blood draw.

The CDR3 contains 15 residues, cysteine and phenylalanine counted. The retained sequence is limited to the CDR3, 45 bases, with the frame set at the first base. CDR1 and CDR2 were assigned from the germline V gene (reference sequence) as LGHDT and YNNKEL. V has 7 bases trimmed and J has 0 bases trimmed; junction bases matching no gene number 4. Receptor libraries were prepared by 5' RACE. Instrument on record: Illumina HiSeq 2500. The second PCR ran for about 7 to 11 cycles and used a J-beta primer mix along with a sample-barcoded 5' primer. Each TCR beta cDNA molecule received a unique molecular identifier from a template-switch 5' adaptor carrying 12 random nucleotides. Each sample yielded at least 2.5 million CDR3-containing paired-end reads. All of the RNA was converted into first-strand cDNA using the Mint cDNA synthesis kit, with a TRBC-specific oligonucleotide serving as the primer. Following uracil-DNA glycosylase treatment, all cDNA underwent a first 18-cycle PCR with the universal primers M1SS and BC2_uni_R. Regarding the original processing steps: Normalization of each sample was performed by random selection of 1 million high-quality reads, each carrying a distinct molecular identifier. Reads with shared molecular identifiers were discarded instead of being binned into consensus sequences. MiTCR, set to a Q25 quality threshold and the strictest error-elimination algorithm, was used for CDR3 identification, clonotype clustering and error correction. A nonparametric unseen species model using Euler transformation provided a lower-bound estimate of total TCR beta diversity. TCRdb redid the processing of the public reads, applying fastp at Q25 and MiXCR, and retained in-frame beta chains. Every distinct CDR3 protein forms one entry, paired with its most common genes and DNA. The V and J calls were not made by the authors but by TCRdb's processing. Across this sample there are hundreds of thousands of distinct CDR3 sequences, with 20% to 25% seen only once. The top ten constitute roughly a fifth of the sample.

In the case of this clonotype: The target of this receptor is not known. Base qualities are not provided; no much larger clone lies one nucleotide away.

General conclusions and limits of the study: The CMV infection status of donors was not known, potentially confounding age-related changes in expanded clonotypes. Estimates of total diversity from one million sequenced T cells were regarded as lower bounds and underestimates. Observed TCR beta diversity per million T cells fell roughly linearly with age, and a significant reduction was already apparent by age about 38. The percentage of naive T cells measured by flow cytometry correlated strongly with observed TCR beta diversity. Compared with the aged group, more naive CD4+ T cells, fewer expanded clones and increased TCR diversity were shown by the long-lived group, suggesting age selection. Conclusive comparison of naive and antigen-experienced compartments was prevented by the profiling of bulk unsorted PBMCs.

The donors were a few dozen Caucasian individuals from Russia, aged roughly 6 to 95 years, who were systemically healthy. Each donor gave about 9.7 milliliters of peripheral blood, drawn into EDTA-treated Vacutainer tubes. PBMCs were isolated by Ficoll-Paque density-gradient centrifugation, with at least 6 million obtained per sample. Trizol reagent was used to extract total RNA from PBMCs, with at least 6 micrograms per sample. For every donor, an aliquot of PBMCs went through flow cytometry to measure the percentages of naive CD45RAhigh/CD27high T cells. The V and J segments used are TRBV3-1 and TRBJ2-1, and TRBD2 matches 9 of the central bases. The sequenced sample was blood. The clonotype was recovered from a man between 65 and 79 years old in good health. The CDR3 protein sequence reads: CASTSAGGSYNEQFF. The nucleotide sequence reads TGTGCCAGCACCTCAGCGGGGGGCTCCTACAATGAGCAGTTCTTC.